One and the same sample provided the 5 T cell receptor beta chains below, sequenced in a study of blood T cell repertoires in COVID-19. Sequencing was performed with immunoSEQ multiplex PCR; in TCRdb, only in-frame clones are kept and a portion is missing. The sample yields tens of thousands of clones, 75% to 85% seen once. Input material: peripheral blood. Receptor source: a human donor in a cohort sampled during active COVID-19.

The chain employs TRBV4-1 and TRBJ1-1; unclear D gene. Trimming pared 3 bases from V and 0 bases from J, leaving 17 bases between. This CDR3 contains 17 residues. Per the germline V gene, CDR1 is MGHRA and CDR2 is YSYEKL. Here the CDR3 reads CASSHSRPVRLNTEAFF. The DNA for the CDR3 is TGCGCCAGCAGCCACAGTCGCCCGGTGAGGCTGAACACTGAAGCTTTCTTT.

The rearrangement uses TRBV3-1 (or the pseudogene TRBV3-2) and TRBJ2-1; 15 bases match TRBD2. V lost 1 base to trimming and J lost 0 bases; unmatched junction nucleotides: 10. CDR3 length: 21 residues. The germline gives CDR1 LGHDT, CDR2 YNNKEL (reference sequence). CDR3 sequence: CASSQGLGLAGGGSSYNEQFF. The CDR3 DNA is TGTGCCAGCAGCCAAGGGTTGGGACTAGCGGGAGGAGGGAGCTCCTACAATGAGCAGTTCTTC.

A note on this clone: A read error may produce the germline difference seen at one junction end. The chain combines TRBV6-5 with TRBJ2-1; 9 bases agree with TRBD1. This CDR3 is built from 16 residues. Germline CDR1 is MNHEY and CDR2 is SVGAGI. For the CDR3, the DNA is TGTGCCTGCAGTTCTCACAGGGGGCAATTCACTAGTGAGCAGTTCTTC. It is translated as CACSSHRGQFTSEQFF.

With regard to this clone: Given the absence of the conserved phenylalanine or tryptophan at the CDR3 end, a read error is likely. The DNA is left out, because the CDR3 cannot be placed on it with certainty; the CDR3 is given as TCRdb lists it. The V gene is TRBV7-9, the J gene TRBJ1-2; the table's D call, TRBD1, has no DNA check behind it. The CDR3 is 13 residues long, counting both termini. Germline CDR1 and CDR2: SEHNR and FQNEAQ (reference sequence). CDR3 protein: CASSYEGTGSLLL.

This clone has a single count. The CDR3 protein is CASSLTGLAFF. The CDR3 DNA is TGCGCCAGCAGCTTGACAGGGCTAGCTTTCTTT. This chain connects TRBV5-1 to TRBJ1-1, with a tentative D call TRBD1 (6 bases). The V gene's germline CDR1 is SGHRS and CDR2 YFSETQ. Deletions cut 1 base from V and 10 bases from J, with 8 bases between. The CDR3 extends over 11 amino acids.